This is a list of T cell receptor beta chains from one sample in a study of T cells in Graves' hyperthyroidism and ophthalmopathy. A single record per CDR3 protein comes from TCRdb applying MiXCR to the multiplex PCR reads. The profile shows 89,000 or so distinct CDR3 sequences, 40% of them singletons. Sequencing was performed on peripheral blood or thyroid tissue (not recorded which). The receptors were sampled from a woman under 40 with Graves' hyperthyroidism. CDR3s leave out the opening cysteine and the closing phenylalanine or tryptophan.

j_gene: TRBJ2-5; v_gene: TRBV29-1; len: 13; CDR3aa: SVPRGMASGRAQY
j_gene: TRBJ2-7; v_gene: TRBV2; len: 14; CDR3aa: ASSYHSGRVSYEQY
j_gene: TRBJ2-5; v_gene: TRBV11-2; len: 15; CDR3aa: ASSRWASGSVQETQY
j_gene: TRBJ2-7; v_gene: TRBV7-2; len: 12; CDR3aa: ASSFGIFHYVQY
j_gene: TRBJ2-7; v_gene: TRBV5-8; len: 13; CDR3aa: ASSPFAGGPSEQY
j_gene: TRBJ2-5; v_gene: TRBV20-1; len: 13; CDR3aa: SASRWAVEGGTRY
j_gene: TRBJ1-2; v_gene: TRBV6-1; len: 8; CDR3aa: AREGYGYT
j_gene: TRBJ2-6; v_gene: TRBV9; len: 9; CDR3aa: ASRVSNTEA
j_gene: TRBJ2-3; v_gene: TRBV5-1; len: 13; CDR3aa: ASSLGGTEGDTQY
j_gene: TRBJ2-2; v_gene: TRBV11-2; len: 11; CDR3aa: ASSYSGTGELF
j_gene: TRBJ1-2; v_gene: TRBV28; len: 9; CDR3aa: ATRDRDGYT
j_gene: TRBJ2-3; v_gene: TRBV27; len: 10; CDR3aa: ASGLGGYTQY
j_gene: TRBJ2-7; v_gene: TRBV19; len: 11; CDR3aa: ASKRSGGYEQY
j_gene: TRBJ2-2; v_gene: TRBV3-1; len: 13; CDR3aa: ASSRLGSNTGELF
j_gene: TRBJ2-3; v_gene: TRBV7-2; len: 14; CDR3aa: ASSSGLAPSTDTQY
j_gene: TRBJ2-6; v_gene: TRBV28; len: 15; CDR3aa: ASSPGTGIAGANVLT
j_gene: TRBJ2-5; v_gene: TRBV9; len: 13; CDR3aa: ASSPRTGGEETQY
j_gene: TRBJ2-7; v_gene: TRBV15; len: 13; CDR3aa: ATSSPAGGTYEQY
j_gene: TRBJ1-2; v_gene: TRBV5-1; len: 12; CDR3aa: ASSLEKGSYGYT
j_gene: TRBJ2-5; v_gene: TRBV20-1; len: 11; CDR3aa: SAPGTGSETQY
j_gene: TRBJ2-2; v_gene: TRBV12-3/TRBV12-4; len: 14; CDR3aa: ASSPLEVFNTGELF
j_gene: TRBJ2-7; v_gene: TRBV2; len: 16; CDR3aa: ASSQSRRPGRWVYEQY
j_gene: TRBJ2-1; v_gene: TRBV9; len: 9; CDR3aa: ASRTGREQF
j_gene: TRBJ2-6; v_gene: TRBV7-8; len: 13; CDR3aa: ASSLGGHGANVLT
j_gene: TRBJ1-2; v_gene: TRBV28; len: 10; CDR3aa: ASSYGLYGYT
j_gene: TRBJ2-7; v_gene: TRBV9; len: 14; CDR3aa: ASSATGLAGGYEQY
j_gene: TRBJ2-7; v_gene: TRBV28; len: 15; CDR3aa: ASSLPPIVAGAYEQY
j_gene: TRBJ2-3; v_gene: TRBV24-1; len: 14; CDR3aa: ATSDSRTSGTDTQY
j_gene: TRBJ2-5; v_gene: TRBV7-9; len: 13; CDR3aa: ASRTSGGAGKTQY
j_gene: TRBJ2-3; v_gene: TRBV9; len: 12; CDR3aa: ASSPWVSTDTQY
j_gene: TRBJ2-3; v_gene: TRBV5-5; len: 11; CDR3aa: ASSPGWGDTQY
j_gene: TRBJ2-7; v_gene: TRBV12-3/TRBV12-4; len: 14; CDR3aa: ASSLGDDYGENEQY
j_gene: TRBJ2-7; v_gene: TRBV7-9; len: 16; CDR3aa: ASSPPPGQGERPYEQY
j_gene: TRBJ2-7; v_gene: TRBV9; len: 16; CDR3aa: ASSATGLAGGPTDEQY